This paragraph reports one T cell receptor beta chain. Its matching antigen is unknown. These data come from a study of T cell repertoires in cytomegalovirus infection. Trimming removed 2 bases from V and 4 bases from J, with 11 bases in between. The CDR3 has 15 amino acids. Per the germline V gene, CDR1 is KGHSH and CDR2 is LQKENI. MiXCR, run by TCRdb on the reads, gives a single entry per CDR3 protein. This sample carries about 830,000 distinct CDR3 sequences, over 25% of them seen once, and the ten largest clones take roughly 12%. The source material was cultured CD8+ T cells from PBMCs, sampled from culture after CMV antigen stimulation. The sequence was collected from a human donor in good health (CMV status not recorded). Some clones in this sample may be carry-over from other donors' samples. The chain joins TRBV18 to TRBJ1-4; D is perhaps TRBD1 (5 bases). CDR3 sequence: CASSPTGARNEKLFF. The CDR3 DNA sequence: TGTGCCAGCTCACCAACAGGAGCCCGTAATGAAAAACTGTTTTTT.